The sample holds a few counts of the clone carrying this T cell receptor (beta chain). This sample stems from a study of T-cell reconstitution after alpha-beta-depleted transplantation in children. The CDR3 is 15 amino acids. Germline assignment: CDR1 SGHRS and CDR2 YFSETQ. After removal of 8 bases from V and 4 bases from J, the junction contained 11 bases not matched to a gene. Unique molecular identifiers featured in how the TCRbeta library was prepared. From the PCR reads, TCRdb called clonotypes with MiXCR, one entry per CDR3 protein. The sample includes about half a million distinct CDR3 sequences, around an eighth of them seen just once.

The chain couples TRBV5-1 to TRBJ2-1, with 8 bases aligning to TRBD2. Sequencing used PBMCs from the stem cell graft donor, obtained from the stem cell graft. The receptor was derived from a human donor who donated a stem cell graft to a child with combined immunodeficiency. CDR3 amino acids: CASRLSGGDYNEQFF. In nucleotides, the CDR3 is TGCGCCAGTCGCTTGTCCGGGGGGGATTACAATGAGCAGTTCTTC.